Following are 12 T cell receptor beta chains from one sample sequenced in a study of cytomegalovirus exposure and HLA in healthy donors. The primer mix had 60 Vbeta and 13 Jbeta primers. This table comes from immunoSEQ multiplex PCR, and its TCRdb copy is limited to in-frame clones, with some not included. The table shows more than 65,000 clones, with roughly two thirds occurring only once. The sample comprised PBMCs. Receptor source: a woman between 50 and 59 years old in good health and CMV-seropositive.

The chain has TRBV5-1 and TRBJ2-7; TRBD2 might be the D (5 bases). The V gene lost 0 bases and the J gene lost 3 bases, with 13 bases spanning the gap. There are 15 residues in the CDR3. Germline V gene sequence: CDR1 SGHRS, CDR2 YFSETQ. The CDR3 reads CASSLAGTDDYEQYV. The CDR3 DNA sequence: TGCGCCAGCAGCTTGGCGGGAACGGATGACTACGAGCAGTACGTC.

The chain links TRBV11-2 to TRBJ1-1; the match to TRBD1 covers 7 bases. CDR3 length equals 14 residues. The J segment lost 8 bases and the V segment lost 3 bases, leaving 9 bases of the junction unmatched. Germline CDR1 and CDR2: SGHAT and FQNNGV. The CDR3 DNA reads TGTGCCAGCAGCTTCGAAAGAGGGGGCGCGGAAGCTTTCTTT. Translated, it gives CASSFERGGAEAFF.

The genes are TRBV15 and TRBJ2-2; 7 positions match TRBD2. V was clipped by 2 bases and J by 7 bases; unmatched bases: 10. In germline, CDR1 is LNHNV, CDR2 YYDKDF (reference sequence). This CDR3 region has 16 residues. CDR3 nucleotides: TGTGCCACCAGCAGACCCTACTCATGGGGGGGCGGGGAGCTGTTTTTT. This translates into CATSRPYSWGGGELFF.

This sequence joins TRBV6-1 and TRBJ2-7; 9 nucleotides match TRBD1. V shed 6 bases and J 2 bases; nucleotides not matched to a gene: 5. CDR3 length equals 14 residues. Germline CDR1 and CDR2: MNHNS and SASEGT. The CDR3, as DNA: TGTGCCAGCAGCCGATACAGGGGGCCCTACGAGCAGTACGTC. Translating gives CASSRYRGPYEQYV.

The chain carries TRBV7-9 and TRBJ1-2; D is undetermined. V shed 7 bases and J shed 1 base, with 7 bases lying between them. The germline V gene encodes CDR1 SEHNR and CDR2 FQNEAQ (reference sequence). This CDR3 spans 12 amino acids. The CDR3 DNA is TGTGCCAGCACTAATGTTAACTATGGCTACACCTTC. As protein: CASTNVNYGYTF.

The chain carries TRBV10-3 and TRBJ1-5; 8 bases align to TRBD1. The J segment lost 4 bases and the V segment lost 6 bases, leaving 5 bases of the junction unmatched. The CDR3 loop spans 14 amino acids. Germline CDR1 is ENHRY and CDR2 is SYGVKD. CDR3 DNA sequence: TGTGCCATCAGAACGACAGGGGATAATCAGCCCCAGCATTTT. This encodes CAIRTTGDNQPQHF.

This clone has just a few counts. The chain couples TRBV27 to TRBJ1-4; weak D call: TRBD1 (5 bases). V dropped 4 bases and J dropped 8 bases, with 14 bases sitting between them. The CDR3 consists of 14 residues. Germline V lookup: CDR1 MNHEY, CDR2 SMNVEV (reference sequence). Written as DNA, the CDR3 is TGTGCCAGCAGTTATGCAGGGCCTAGGGAAAAACTGTTTTTT. Translated, it gives CASSYAGPREKLFF.

V is TRBV7-2 and J is TRBJ1-6; no clear D gene. The CDR3 has 12 residues. Looked up from germline, CDR1 is SGHTA and CDR2 is FQGNSA. V shed 5 bases and J shed 5 bases, with 4 bases lying between them. The CDR3 nucleotides read TGTGCCAGCAGCACGGATAATTCACCCCTCCACTTT. Amino acid sequence: CASSTDNSPLHF.

This clone came up a few times. The chain joins TRBV5-1 to TRBJ1-1; maybe TRBD1 (5 bases). With 3 bases removed from V and 0 bases from J, the gap between germline ends came to 27 bases. The CDR3 is made up of 20 amino acids. Germline CDR1 is SGHRS and CDR2 is YFSETQ. The CDR3 loop reads CASSSTVVRSRYRMNTEAFF. Written as DNA, the CDR3 is TGCGCCAGCAGCTCCACAGTCGTTCGGTCTCGATACAGGATGAACACTGAAGCTTTCTTT.

CDR3 loop: CASSSNRDAHSGEQYF. CDR3 bases: TGTGCCAGCAGCTCAAACCGGGACGCACATTCGGGGGAGCAGTACTTC. The chain links TRBV5-6 to TRBJ2-5, with D possibly being TRBD2 (6 bases). Germline CDR1 SGHDT, CDR2 YYEEEE. This CDR3 spans 16 amino acids. Trimming cost V 3 bases and J 11 bases, with 26 bases left between them.

J is TRBJ2-7 and V is TRBV11-2, with D possibly matching TRBD1 (5 bases). CDR1 and CDR2 from the germline V gene are SGHAT and FQNNGV. This CDR3 region has 12 residues. Trimming stripped 8 bases from V and 1 base from J, with 9 bases between. This chain's CDR3 is CASGALSYEQYV. CDR3 coding DNA: TGTGCCAGCGGGGCTCTTTCCTACGAGCAGTACGTC.

The chain joins TRBV6-1 to TRBJ2-5, with TRBD2 matching over 10 bases. Germline V gene lookup returns CDR1 MNHNS and CDR2 SASEGT. The CDR3 length is 13 residues. J was trimmed by 11 bases and V by 7 bases; bases with no gene match: 10. This CDR3 is CASTLAGAFEQYF. The CDR3 DNA follows: TGTGCCAGCACCCTAGCGGGGGCCTTTGAGCAGTACTTC.